This T cell receptor beta chain was recovered during a study of blood T cell repertoires in COVID-19. Background on the study: The origin of the acute and convalescent COVID-19 samples was the United States, Italy and Spain.

The CDR3 has 15 residues. The V segment lost 5 bases and the J segment 3 bases; nucleotides outside the gene matches: 8. The germline V gene has CDR1 SNHLY and CDR2 FYNNEI. Authors' analysis steps: Scientists estimated how many nucleated cells there were by amplifying reference gene primers. Method: immunoSEQ multiplex PCR; TCRdb's copy keeps in-frame clones and lacks some. V, J and clone size derive from that table, while D and trimming were established from the DNA sequence. Seen here are 30,000 to 45,000 clones, about 83% observed once, and the top ten hold roughly 2%. This clonotype was obtained from a man aged 55 to 70 with active COVID-19. The sample was peripheral blood. The chain recombines TRBV2 with TRBJ2-5; 8 bases are shared with TRBD2. The CDR3 DNA reads TGTGCCAGCAGTAAGGTACCGCGGGGGGAAGAGACCCAGTACTTC. It translates to CASSKVPRGEETQYF.